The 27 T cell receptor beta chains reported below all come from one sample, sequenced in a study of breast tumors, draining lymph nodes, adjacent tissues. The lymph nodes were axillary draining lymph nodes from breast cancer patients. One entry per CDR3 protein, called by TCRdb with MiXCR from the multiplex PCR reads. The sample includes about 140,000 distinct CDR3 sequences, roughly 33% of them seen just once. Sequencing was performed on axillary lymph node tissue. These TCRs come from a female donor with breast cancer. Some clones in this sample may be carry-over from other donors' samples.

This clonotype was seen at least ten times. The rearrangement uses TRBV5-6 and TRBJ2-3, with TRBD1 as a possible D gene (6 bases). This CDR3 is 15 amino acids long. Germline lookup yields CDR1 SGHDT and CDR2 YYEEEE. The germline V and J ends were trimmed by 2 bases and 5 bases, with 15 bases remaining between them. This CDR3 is CASSFTGSSGDTQYF. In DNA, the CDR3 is TGTGCCAGCAGCTTCACAGGGTCTTCTGGAGATACGCAGTATTTT.

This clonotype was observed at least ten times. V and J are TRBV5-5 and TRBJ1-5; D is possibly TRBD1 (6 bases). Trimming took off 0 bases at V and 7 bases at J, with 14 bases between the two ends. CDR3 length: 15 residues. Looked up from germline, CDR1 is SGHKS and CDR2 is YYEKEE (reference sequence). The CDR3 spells CASSLEQGFLQPQHF. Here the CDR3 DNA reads TGTGCCAGCAGCTTGGAACAGGGTTTCTTGCAGCCCCAGCATTTT.

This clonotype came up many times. The CDR3 sequence is CASSQAISGGLWTGELFF. CDR3 nucleotides: TGTGCCAGCAGCCAAGCGATTAGCGGGGGACTGTGGACCGGGGAGCTGTTTTTT. This chain links TRBV14 with TRBJ2-2, with TRBD2 identical over 9 bases. The ends lost 1 base at V and 5 bases at J; junction bases unmatched: 11. The germline V gene encodes CDR1 SGHDN and CDR2 FVKESK. The CDR3 extends over 18 amino acids.

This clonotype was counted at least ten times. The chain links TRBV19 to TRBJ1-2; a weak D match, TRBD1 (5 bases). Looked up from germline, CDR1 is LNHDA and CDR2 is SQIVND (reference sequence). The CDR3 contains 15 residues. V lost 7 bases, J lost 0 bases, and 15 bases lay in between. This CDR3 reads CASKKGEAANYGYTF. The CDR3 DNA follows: TGTGCCAGTAAGAAAGGGGAAGCAGCTAACTATGGCTACACCTTC.

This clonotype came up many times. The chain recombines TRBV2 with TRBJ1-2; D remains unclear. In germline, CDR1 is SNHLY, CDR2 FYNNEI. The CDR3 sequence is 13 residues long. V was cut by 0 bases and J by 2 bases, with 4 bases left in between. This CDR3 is CASSEAGNYGYTF. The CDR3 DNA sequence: TGTGCCAGCAGTGAAGCGGGAAACTATGGCTACACCTTC.

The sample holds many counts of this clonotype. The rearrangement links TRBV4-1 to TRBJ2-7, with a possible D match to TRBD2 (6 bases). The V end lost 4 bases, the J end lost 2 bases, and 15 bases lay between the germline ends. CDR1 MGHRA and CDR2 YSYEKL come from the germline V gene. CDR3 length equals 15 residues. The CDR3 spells CASSRPGLEAYEQYF. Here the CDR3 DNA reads TGCGCCAGCAGCCGCCCGGGACTGGAGGCCTACGAGCAGTACTTC.

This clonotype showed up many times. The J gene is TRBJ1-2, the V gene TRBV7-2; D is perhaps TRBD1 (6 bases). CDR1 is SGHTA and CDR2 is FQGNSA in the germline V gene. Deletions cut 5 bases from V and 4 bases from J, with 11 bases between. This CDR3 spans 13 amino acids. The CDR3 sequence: CASSETGSYGYTF. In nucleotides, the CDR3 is TGTGCCAGCAGCGAAACAGGGTCCTATGGCTACACCTTC.

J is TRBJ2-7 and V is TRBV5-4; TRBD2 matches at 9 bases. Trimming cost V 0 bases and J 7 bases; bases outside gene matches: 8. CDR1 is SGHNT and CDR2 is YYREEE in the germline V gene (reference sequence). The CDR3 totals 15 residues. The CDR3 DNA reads TGTGCCAGCAGCTTGGAGCGGGAGGCGTACAATGAGCAGTACGTC. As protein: CASSLEREAYNEQYV.

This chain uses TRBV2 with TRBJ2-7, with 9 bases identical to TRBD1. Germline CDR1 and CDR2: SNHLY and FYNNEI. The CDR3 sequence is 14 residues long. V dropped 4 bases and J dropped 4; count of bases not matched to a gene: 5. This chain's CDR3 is CASSAGTGPYEQYV. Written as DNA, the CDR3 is TGTGCCAGCAGTGCCGGGACAGGGCCGTACGAGCAGTACGTC.

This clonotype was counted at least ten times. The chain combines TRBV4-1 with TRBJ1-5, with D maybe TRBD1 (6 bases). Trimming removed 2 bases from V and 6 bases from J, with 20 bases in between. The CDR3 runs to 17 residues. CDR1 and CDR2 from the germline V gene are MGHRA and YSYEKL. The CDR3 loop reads CASSQPQVRGGGQPQHF. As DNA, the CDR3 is TGCGCCAGCAGCCAACCACAGGTCAGGGGTGGGGGTCAGCCCCAGCATTTT.

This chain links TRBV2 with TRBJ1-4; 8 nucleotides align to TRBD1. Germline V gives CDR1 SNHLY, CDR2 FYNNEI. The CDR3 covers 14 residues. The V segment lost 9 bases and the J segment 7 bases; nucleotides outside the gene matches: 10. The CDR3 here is CARSNRGKSEKLFF. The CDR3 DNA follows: TGTGCCAGATCGAACAGGGGGAAGAGTGAAAAACTGTTTTTT.

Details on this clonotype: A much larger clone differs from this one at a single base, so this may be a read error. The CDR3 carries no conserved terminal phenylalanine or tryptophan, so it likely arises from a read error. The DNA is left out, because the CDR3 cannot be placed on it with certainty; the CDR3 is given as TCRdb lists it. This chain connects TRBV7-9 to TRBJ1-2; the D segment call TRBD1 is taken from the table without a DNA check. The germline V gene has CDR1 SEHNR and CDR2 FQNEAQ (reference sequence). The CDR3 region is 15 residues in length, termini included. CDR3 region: CASSFVLGGQDGYPL.

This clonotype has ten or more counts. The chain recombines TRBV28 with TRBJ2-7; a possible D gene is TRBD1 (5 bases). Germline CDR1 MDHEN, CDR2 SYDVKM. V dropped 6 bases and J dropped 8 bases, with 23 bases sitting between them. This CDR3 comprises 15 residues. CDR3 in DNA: TGTGCCAGCAGCCCCGGTGGACACTCCTGGCCTAAGCAGTACTTC. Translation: CASSPGGHSWPKQYF.

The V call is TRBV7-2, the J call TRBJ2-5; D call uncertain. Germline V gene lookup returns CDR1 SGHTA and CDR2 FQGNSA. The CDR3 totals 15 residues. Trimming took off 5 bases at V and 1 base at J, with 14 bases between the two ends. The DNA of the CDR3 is TGTGCCAGCAGCCTCGTGTCTGGACCCCAAGAGACCCAGTACTTC. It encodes CASSLVSGPQETQYF.

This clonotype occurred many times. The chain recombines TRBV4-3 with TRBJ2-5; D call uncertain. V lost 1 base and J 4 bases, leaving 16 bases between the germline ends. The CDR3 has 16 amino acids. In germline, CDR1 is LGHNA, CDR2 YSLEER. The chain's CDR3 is CASSQVRSMGSETQYF. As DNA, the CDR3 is TGCGCCAGCAGCCAAGTAAGGTCGATGGGATCAGAGACCCAGTACTTC.

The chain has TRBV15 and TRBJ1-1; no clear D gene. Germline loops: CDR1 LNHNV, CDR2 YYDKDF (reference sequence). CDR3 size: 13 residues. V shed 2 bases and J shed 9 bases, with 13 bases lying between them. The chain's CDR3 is CATSRYDPPKAFF. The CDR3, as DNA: TGTGCCACCAGCAGATACGATCCCCCGAAAGCTTTCTTT. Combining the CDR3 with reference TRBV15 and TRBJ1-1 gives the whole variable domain DAMVIQNPRYQVTQFGKPVTLSCSQTLNHNVMYWYQQKSSQAPKLLFHYYDKDFNNEADTPDNFQSRRPNTSFCFLDIRSPGLGDTAMYLCATSRYDPPKAFFGQGTRLTVV.

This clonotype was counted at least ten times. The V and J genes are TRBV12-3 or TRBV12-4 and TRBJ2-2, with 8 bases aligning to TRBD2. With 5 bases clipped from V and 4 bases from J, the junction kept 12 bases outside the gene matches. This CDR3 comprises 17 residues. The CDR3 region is CASSPISSGGLTGELFF. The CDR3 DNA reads TGTGCCAGCAGTCCCATCTCGAGCGGGGGACTCACCGGGGAGCTGTTTTTT.

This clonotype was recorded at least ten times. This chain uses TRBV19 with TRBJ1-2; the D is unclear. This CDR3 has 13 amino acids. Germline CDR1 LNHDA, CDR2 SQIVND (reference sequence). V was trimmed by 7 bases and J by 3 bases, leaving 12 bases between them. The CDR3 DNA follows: TGTGCCAGTACGCTGAAGGGATACTATGGCTACACCTTC. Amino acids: CASTLKGYYGYTF.

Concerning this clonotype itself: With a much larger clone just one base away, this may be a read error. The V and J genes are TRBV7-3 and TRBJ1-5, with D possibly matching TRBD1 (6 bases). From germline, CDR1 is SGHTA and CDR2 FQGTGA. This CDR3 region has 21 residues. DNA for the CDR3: TGTGCCAGCAGCTTAACCCGAGAAACGAGACAGGCCCTTGACCCTAATCGGCCCCAGCATTTT. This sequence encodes CASSLTRETRQALDPNRPQHF. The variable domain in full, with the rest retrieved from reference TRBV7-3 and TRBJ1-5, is GAGVSQTPSNKVTEKGKYVELRCDPISGHTALYWYRQSLGQGPEFLIYFQGTGAADDSGLPNDRFFAVRPEGSVSTLKIQRTERGDSAVYLCASSLTRETRQALDPNRPQHFGDGTRLSIL.

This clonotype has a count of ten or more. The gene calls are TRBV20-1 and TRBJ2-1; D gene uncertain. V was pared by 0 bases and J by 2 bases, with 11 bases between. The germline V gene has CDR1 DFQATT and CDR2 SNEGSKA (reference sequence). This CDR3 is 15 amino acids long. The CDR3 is CSARDLGKTYNEQFF. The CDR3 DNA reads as TGCAGTGCTAGAGATTTGGGCAAAACCTACAATGAGCAGTTCTTC.

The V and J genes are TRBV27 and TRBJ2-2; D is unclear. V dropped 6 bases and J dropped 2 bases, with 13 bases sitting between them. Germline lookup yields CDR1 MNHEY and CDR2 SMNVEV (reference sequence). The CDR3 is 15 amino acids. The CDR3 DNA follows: TGTGCCAGCAGCCTCGGCTTTATAAACACCGGGGAGCTGTTTTTT. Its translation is CASSLGFINTGELFF.

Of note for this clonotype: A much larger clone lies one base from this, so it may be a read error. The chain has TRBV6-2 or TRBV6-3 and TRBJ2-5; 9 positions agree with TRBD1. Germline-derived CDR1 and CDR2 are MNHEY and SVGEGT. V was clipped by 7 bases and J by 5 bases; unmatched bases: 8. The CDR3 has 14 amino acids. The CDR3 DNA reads TGTGCCAGCAACCCACAGGGGGCCGGGGAGACCCAGTACTTC. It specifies CASNPQGAGETQYF.

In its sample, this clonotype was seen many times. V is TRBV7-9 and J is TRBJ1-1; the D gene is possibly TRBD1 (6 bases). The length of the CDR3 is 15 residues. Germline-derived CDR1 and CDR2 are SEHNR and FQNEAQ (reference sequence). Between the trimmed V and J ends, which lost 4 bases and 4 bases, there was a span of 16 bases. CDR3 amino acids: CASSYITQGGTEAFF. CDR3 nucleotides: TGTGCCAGCAGCTATATAACCCAAGGGGGCACTGAAGCTTTCTTT.

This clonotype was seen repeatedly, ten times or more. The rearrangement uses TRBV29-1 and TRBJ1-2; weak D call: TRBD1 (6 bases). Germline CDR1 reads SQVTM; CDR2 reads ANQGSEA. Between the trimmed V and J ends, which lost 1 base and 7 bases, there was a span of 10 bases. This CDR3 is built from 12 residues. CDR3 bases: TGCAGCGTTGAAGTGCCAGGGGTTGGCTACACCTTC. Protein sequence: CSVEVPGVGYTF.

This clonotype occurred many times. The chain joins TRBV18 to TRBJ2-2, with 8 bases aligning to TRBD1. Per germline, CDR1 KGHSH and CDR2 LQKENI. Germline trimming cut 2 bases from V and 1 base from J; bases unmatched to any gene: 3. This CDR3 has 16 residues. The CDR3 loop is CASSPIGQGNTGELFF. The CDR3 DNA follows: TGTGCCAGCTCACCAATTGGACAGGGGAACACCGGGGAGCTGTTTTTT.

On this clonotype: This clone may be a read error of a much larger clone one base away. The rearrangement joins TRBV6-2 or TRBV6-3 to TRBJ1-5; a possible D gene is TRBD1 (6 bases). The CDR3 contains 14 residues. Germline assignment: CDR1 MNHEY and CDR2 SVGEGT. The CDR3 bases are TGTGCCAGCAGTTTGAGGACAGAGAATCGGCCCCAGCATTTT. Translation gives CASSLRTENRPQHF.

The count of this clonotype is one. The CDR3 reads CASSQDPRYNEKLFF. CDR3 DNA sequence: TGTGCCAGCAGCCAAGATCCTCGTTATAATGAAAAACTGTTTTTT. This chain connects TRBV4-2 to TRBJ1-4; D ambiguous. V lost 0 bases to trimming and J lost 4 bases, with 9 bases between them. CDR1 and CDR2 from the germline V gene are LGHNA and YNFKEQ. The CDR3 has 15 residues.